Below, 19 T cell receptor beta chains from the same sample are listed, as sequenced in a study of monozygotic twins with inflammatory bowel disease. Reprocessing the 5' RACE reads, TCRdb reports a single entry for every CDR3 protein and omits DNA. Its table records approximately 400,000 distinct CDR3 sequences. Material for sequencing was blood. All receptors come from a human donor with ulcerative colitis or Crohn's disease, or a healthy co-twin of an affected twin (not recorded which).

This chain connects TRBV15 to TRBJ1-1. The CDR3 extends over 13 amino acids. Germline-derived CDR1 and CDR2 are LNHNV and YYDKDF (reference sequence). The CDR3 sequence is CATRAESNTEAFF.

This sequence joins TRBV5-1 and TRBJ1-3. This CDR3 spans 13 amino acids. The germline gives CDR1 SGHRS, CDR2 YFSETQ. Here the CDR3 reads CASSFGRQDTIYF.

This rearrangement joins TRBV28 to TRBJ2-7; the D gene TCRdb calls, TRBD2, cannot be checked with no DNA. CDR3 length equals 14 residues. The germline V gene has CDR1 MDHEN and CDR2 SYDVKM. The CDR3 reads CASRPGLAGVEQYF.

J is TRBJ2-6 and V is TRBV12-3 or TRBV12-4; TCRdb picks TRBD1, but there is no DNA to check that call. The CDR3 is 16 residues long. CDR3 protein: CASSPWGGFGANVLTF.

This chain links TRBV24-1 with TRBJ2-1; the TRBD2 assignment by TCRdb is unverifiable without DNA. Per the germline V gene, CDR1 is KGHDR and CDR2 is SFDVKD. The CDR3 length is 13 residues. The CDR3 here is CATSDPGLSEQFF.

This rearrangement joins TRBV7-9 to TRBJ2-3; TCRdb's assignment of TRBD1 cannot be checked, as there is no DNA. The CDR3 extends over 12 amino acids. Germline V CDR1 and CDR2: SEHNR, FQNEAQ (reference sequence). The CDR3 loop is CASTPVPDTQYF.

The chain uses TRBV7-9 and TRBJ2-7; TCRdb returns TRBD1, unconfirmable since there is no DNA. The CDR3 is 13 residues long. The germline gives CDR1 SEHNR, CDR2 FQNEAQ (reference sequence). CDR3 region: CASSSGQVYEQYF.

CDR3 sequence reads: CASSSLTDRGRNTGELFF. The chain has TRBV11-1 and TRBJ2-2; as DNA is missing, the TRBD1 call by TCRdb cannot be tested. The CDR3 runs to 18 residues. In germline, CDR1 is SGHAT, CDR2 FQDESV (reference sequence).

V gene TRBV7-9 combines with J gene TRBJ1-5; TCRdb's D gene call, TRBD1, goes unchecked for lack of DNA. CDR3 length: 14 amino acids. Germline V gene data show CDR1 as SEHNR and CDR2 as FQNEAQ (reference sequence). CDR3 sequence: CASSDSSGNQPQHF.

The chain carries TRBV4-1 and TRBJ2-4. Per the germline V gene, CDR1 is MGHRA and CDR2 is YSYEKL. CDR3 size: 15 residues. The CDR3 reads CASSRPGVDKNIQYF.

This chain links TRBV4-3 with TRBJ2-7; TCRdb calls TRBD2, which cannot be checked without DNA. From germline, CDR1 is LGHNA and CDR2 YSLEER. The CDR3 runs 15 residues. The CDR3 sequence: CASSQDRTGGGKQYF.

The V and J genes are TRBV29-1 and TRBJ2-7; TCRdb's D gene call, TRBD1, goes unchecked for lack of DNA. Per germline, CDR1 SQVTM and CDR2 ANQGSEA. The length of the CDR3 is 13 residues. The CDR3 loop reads CSAKGTPTYEQYF.

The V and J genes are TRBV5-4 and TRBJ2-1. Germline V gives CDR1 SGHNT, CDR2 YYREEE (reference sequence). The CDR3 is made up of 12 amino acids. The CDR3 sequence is CASSSYRNEQFF. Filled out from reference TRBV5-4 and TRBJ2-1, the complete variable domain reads ETGVTQSPTHLIKTRGQQVTLRCSSQSGHNTVSWYQQALGQGPQFIFQYYREEENGRGNFPPRFSGLQFPNYSSELNVNALELDDSALYLCASSSYRNEQFFGPGTRLTVL.

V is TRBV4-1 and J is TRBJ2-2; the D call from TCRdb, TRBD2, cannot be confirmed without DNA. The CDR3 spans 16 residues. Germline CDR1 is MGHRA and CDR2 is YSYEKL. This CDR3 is CASSQDTRGSPGELFF.

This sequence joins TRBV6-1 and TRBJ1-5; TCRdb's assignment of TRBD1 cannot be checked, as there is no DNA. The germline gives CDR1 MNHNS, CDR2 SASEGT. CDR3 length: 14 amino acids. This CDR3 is CASLGQGPNQPQHF.

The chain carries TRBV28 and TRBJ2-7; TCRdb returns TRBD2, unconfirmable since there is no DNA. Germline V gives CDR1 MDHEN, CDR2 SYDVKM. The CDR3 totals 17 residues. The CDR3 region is CASRTWVRETPSYEQYF.

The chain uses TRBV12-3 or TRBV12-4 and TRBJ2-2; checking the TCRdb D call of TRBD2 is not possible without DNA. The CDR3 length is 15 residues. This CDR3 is CASSLAGTSTGELFF.

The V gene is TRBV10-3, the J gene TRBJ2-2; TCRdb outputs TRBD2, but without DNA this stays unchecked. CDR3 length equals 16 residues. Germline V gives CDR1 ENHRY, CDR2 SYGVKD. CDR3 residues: CATPAGDDANTGELFF.

The CDR3 loop reads CSVDRGQNTEAFF. The chain has TRBV29-1 and TRBJ1-1; TCRdb picks TRBD1, but there is no DNA to check that call. The CDR3 totals 13 residues. CDR1 and CDR2 from the germline V gene are SQVTM and ANQGSEA.